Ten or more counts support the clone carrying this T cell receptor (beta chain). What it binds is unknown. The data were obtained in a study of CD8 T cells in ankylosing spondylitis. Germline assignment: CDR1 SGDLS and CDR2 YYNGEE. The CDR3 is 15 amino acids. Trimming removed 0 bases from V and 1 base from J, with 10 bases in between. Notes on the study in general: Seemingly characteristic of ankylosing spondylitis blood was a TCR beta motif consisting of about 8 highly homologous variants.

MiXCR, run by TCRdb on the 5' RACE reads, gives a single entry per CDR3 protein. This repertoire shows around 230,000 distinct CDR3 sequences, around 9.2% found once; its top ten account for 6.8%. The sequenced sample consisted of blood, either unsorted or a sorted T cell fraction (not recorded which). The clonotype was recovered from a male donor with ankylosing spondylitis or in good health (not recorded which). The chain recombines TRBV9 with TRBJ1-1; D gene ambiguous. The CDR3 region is CASSVDGGRNTEAFF. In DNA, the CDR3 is TGTGCCAGCAGCGTAGATGGCGGACGGAACACTGAAGCTTTCTTT.